Presented here are 7 T cell receptor beta chains from one specimen sequenced in a study of Ad26.COV2.S vaccination and SARS-CoV-2 variants. Sequencing used immunoSEQ multiplex PCR; TCRdb keeps in-frame clones, though not all of them. The data show approximately 420,000 clones, more than 85% seen once. The treatment was: 15 to 20 received Ad26.COV2.S at low or high dose, single or two shots; about five received placebo; per-sample allocation not given. Sampling occurred on day 63 after the first vaccine or placebo injection. The sample was peripheral blood, taken in a trial of Ad26.COV2.S vaccine versus placebo. The receptors were sampled from a person between 18 and 65 years old who received the Ad26.COV2.S COVID-19 vaccine or a placebo.

The V gene is TRBV11-3, the J gene TRBJ2-3, with TRBD1 as a possible D gene (6 bases). Deletions cut 4 bases from V and 1 base from J, with 15 bases between. The CDR3 runs to 16 residues. The germline gives CDR1 SGHNT, CDR2 YENEEA. CDR3 sequence: CASSSGLRQGTDTQYF. In nucleotides, the CDR3 is TGTGCCAGCAGCTCAGGTCTCCGACAGGGCACAGATACGCAGTATTTT.

The genes are TRBV13 and TRBJ2-2, with 10 bases identical to TRBD2. CDR3 length: 17 residues. V gave up 2 bases and J gave up 4 bases; unmatched junction bases: 7. Per germline, CDR1 PRHDT and CDR2 FYEKMQ (reference sequence). The DNA for the CDR3 is TGTGCCAGCAGCTTATTGAGCGGGGGGGCCGTCACCGGGGAGCTGTTTTTT. This encodes CASSLLSGGAVTGELFF.

This clone was seen only once. The chain employs TRBV5-4 and TRBJ1-3; D is ambiguous. CDR3 length: 14 residues. Germline CDR1 and CDR2: SGHNT and YYREEE (reference sequence). V shed 3 bases and J shed 0 bases, with 7 bases lying between them. The CDR3 is CASSSSSSGNTIYF. The CDR3 nucleotides are TGTGCCAGCAGCTCCTCGTCCTCTGGAAACACCATATATTTT.

V and J are TRBV5-1 and TRBJ2-1; 8 bases are a match to TRBD1. The CDR3 totals 15 residues. CDR1 and CDR2 (germline): SGHRS, YFSETQ. Unmatched junction bases numbered 1, after V lost 0 bases and J lost 2 bases. CDR3 DNA sequence: TGCGCCAGCAGCTTGGTGGACAGGGCCTACAATGAGCAGTTCTTC. As protein: CASSLVDRAYNEQFF.

The chain has TRBV27 and TRBJ2-2; 11 bases line up with TRBD2. In germline, CDR1 is MNHEY, CDR2 SMNVEV (reference sequence). The trim removed 7 bases at V and 8 bases at J, leaving 9 bases unmatched. The CDR3 sequence is 15 residues long. CDR3 sequence: CASKLAGAPGGELFF. The CDR3 nucleotides are TGTGCCAGCAAACTAGCGGGGGCCCCAGGGGGGGAGCTGTTTTTT.

The chain recombines TRBV11-2 with TRBJ1-3; D remains ambiguous. Germline CDR1 and CDR2: SGHAT and FQNNGV. The CDR3 spans 17 residues. Trimming removed 2 bases from V and 3 bases from J, with 17 bases in between. In DNA, the CDR3 is TGTGCCAGCAGCTTAAGATGGCCGGCCGGGGTTGGAAACACCATATATTTT. This translates into CASSLRWPAGVGNTIYF. The full variable domain, in which reference TRBV11-2 and TRBJ1-3 provide the parts outside the CDR3, is EAGVAQSPRYKIIEKRQSVAFWCNPISGHATLYWYQQILGQGPKLLIQFQNNGVVDDSQLPKDRFSAERLKGVDSTLKIQPAKLEDSAVYLCASSLRWPAGVGNTIYFGEGSWLTVV.

The rearrangement uses TRBV10-3 and TRBJ2-7; D is possibly TRBD1 or TRBD2 (6 bases each). The CDR3 is 14 amino acids. Germline CDR1 ENHRY, CDR2 SYGVKD. Trimming shortened V by 3 bases and J by 3 bases, and 12 bases separated the two germline ends. Written as DNA, the CDR3 is TGTGCCATCAGTGATTATAGGGGGGACTACGAGCAGTACTTC. Protein: CAISDYRGDYEQYF.